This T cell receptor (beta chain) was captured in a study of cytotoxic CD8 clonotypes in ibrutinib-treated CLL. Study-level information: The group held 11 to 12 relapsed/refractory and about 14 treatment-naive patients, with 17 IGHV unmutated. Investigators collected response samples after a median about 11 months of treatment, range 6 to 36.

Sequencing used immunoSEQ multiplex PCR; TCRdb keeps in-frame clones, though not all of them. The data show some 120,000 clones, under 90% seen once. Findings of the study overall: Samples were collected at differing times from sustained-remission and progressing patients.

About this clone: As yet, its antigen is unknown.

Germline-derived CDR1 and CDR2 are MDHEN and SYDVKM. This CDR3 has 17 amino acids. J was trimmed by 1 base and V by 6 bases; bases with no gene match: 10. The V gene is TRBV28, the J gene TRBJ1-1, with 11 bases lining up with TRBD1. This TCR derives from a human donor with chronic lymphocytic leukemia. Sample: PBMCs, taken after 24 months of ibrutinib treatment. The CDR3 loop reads CASSPRTGGLSNTEAFF. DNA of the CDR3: TGTGCCAGCAGCCCCAGGACAGGGGGCTTATCGAACACTGAAGCTTTCTTT.